What follows are 22 T cell receptor beta chains derived from one specimen sequenced in a study of T cells in tumors after PD-1 blockade. Sequencing was performed with immunoSEQ multiplex PCR; in TCRdb, only in-frame clones are kept and a portion is missing. The profile shows around 45,000 clones, around 80% of them singletons. The specimen comprised PBMCs, sampled before anti-PD-1 therapy. The source is a human donor with advanced basal cell or squamous cell carcinoma (not recorded which).

The chain has TRBV5-1 and TRBJ1-1; D is undetermined. Per germline, CDR1 SGHRS and CDR2 YFSETQ. The V end was cut by 1 base, the J end by 7 bases, with 11 bases between. The length of the CDR3 is 13 residues. The DNA of the CDR3 is TGCGCCAGCAGCTTGCCTGACTCAATTGAAGCTTTCTTT. Translated, it gives CASSLPDSIEAFF.

This sequence joins TRBV18 and TRBJ2-2, with 10 bases aligning to TRBD1. Germline CDR1 is KGHSH and CDR2 is LQKENI. The junction had 3 bases not matched to a gene; V was cut back by 2 bases and J by 3 bases. The CDR3 totals 16 residues. The chain's CDR3 is CASSPRQGADTGELFF. The DNA of the CDR3 is TGTGCCAGCTCACCAAGACAGGGGGCGGACACCGGGGAGCTGTTTTTT.

This chain connects TRBV19 to TRBJ2-6, with D unclear. Looked up from germline, CDR1 is LNHDA and CDR2 is SQIVND (reference sequence). This CDR3 contains 18 residues. Trimming left V 5 bases short and J 2 bases short, with 19 bases between. The CDR3 DNA follows: TGTGCCAGTAGTCTCGGATGGGCCCAGATCCCTGGGGCCAACGTCCTGACTTTC. Protein product: CASSLGWAQIPGANVLTF.

The rearrangement uses TRBV11-3 and TRBJ2-7; D is possibly TRBD1 (6 bases). The germline V gene has CDR1 SGHNT and CDR2 YENEEA. This CDR3 region has 13 residues. V was clipped by 3 bases and J by 7 bases, with 13 bases between them. In DNA, the CDR3 is TGTGCCAGCAGCTTGCAGGGGTGGGGGGAGCAGTACTTC. Its protein is CASSLQGWGEQYF.

This clone was found once. The chain recombines TRBV29-1 with TRBJ2-1; 11 nucleotides align to TRBD2. V lost 2 bases, J lost 5 bases, and 5 bases stayed unmatched. Germline CDR1 is SQVTM and CDR2 is ANQGSEA. This CDR3 spans 15 amino acids. CDR3 residues: CSVEFGTSGDNEQFF. The DNA for the CDR3 is TGCAGCGTTGAATTCGGGACTAGCGGAGACAATGAGCAGTTCTTC.

This chain joins TRBV10-3 and TRBJ1-5; D is unresolved. Germline CDR1 reads ENHRY; CDR2 reads SYGVKD. This CDR3 has 14 amino acids. V shed 3 bases and J shed 2 bases, with 8 bases lying between them. The DNA for the CDR3 is TGTGCCATCAGTGACGGTCAGGGCAATCAGCCCCAGCATTTT. Encoded protein: CAISDGQGNQPQHF.

This chain joins TRBV15 and TRBJ2-1; D might be TRBD1 or TRBD2, each matching 5 bases. Per germline, CDR1 LNHNV and CDR2 YYDKDF (reference sequence). V was trimmed by 3 bases and J by 6 bases, leaving 12 bases between them. CDR3 length equals 14 residues. CDR3 sequence (DNA): TGTGCCACCAGCAGTGGGGGACCCAGCAATGAGCAGTTCTTC. This sequence encodes CATSSGGPSNEQFF. Together with reference TRBV15 and TRBJ2-1, the CDR3 gives the full variable domain: DAMVIQNPRYQVTQFGKPVTLSCSQTLNHNVMYWYQQKSSQAPKLLFHYYDKDFNNEADTPDNFQSRRPNTSFCFLDIRSPGLGDTAMYLCATSSGGPSNEQFFGPGTRLTVL.

This clone has only one observation. The V gene is TRBV4-1, the J gene TRBJ2-1; 16 nucleotides line up with TRBD2. This CDR3 has 17 amino acids. J was trimmed by 4 bases and V by 3 bases; bases with no gene match: 3. The germline V gene encodes CDR1 MGHRA and CDR2 YSYEKL. The CDR3 region is CASSQGLAGGRYNEQFF. The CDR3 region has the DNA TGCGCCAGCAGCCAGGGACTAGCGGGAGGGCGGTACAATGAGCAGTTCTTC.

In its sample, this clone was seen many times. The chain recombines TRBV2 with TRBJ2-3; D tentatively fits TRBD1 or TRBD2 (5 bases each). The CDR3 has 15 residues. The V end was cut by 0 bases, the J end by 4 bases, with 11 bases between. The germline CDR1 and CDR2 sequences are SNHLY and FYNNEI. CDR3 sequence: CASSEAVLGADTQYF. As DNA, the CDR3 is TGTGCCAGCAGTGAAGCTGTTCTGGGGGCAGATACGCAGTATTTT.

The chain carries TRBV27 and TRBJ2-1; weak D call: TRBD1 (6 bases). This CDR3 spans 15 amino acids. Germline CDR1 reads MNHEY; CDR2 reads SMNVEV (reference sequence). V lost 5 bases, J lost 9 bases, and 20 bases lay in between. In DNA, the CDR3 is TGTGCCAGCAGTCCAACCCGGGCAGGGGACGGTGAGCAGTTCTTC. Its protein is CASSPTRAGDGEQFF.

This clone showed up just a few times. CDR3 residues: CASSLQWNSPLHF. DNA of the CDR3: TGTGCCAGCAGCTTACAATGGAATTCACCCCTCCACTTT. The chain uses TRBV7-2 and TRBJ1-6; D call uncertain. Trimming stripped 2 bases from V and 7 bases from J, with 6 bases between. The CDR3 is 13 residues long. Germline V lookup: CDR1 SGHTA, CDR2 FQGNSA. Variable domain in full (rest from reference TRBV7-2 and TRBJ1-6): GAGVSQSPSNKVTEKGKDVELRCDPISGHTALYWYRQSLGQGLEFLIYFQGNSAPDKSGLPSDRFSAERTGGSVSTLTIQRTQQEDSAVYLCASSLQWNSPLHFGNGTRLTVT.

CDR3 sequence: CASSRVGQAYEQYF. In DNA form, the CDR3 reads TGTGCCAGCAGTCGGGTGGGACAGGCCTACGAGCAGTACTTC. The V and J genes are TRBV2 and TRBJ2-7; 8 positions agree with TRBD1. This CDR3 has 14 amino acids. Germline V gene lookup returns CDR1 SNHLY and CDR2 FYNNEI. The J segment lost 2 bases and the V segment lost 5 bases, leaving 5 bases of the junction unmatched.

The V gene is TRBV3-1 (or the pseudogene TRBV3-2), the J gene TRBJ1-6, with D maybe TRBD1 (5 bases). V shed 2 bases and J shed 5 bases, with 13 bases lying between them. CDR1 is LGHDT, CDR2 YNNKEL, per germline (reference sequence). The CDR3 has 16 amino acids. In DNA form, the CDR3 reads TGTGCCAGCAGCCAAACGCAGGGTAGTAATAATTCACCCCTCCACTTT. Its translation is CASSQTQGSNNSPLHF.

This sequence joins TRBV7-9 and TRBJ2-2; 7 positions agree with TRBD2. There are 15 residues in the CDR3. V shed 4 bases, J shed 4 bases, and the junction held 6 bases outside the gene matches. The germline V gene encodes CDR1 SEHNR and CDR2 FQNEAQ (reference sequence). The CDR3 is CASSWLADLTGELFF. Here the CDR3 DNA reads TGTGCCAGCAGCTGGCTAGCGGACCTCACCGGGGAGCTGTTTTTT.

The chain carries TRBV19 and TRBJ1-6; 8 positions agree with TRBD1. Germline-derived CDR1 and CDR2 are LNHDA and SQIVND (reference sequence). The CDR3 extends over 15 amino acids. The trim removed 1 base at V and 7 bases at J, leaving 3 bases unmatched. CDR3 DNA sequence: TGTGCCAGTAGTATAGGGACAGGGAGCAATTCACCCCTCCACTTT. Residues: CASSIGTGSNSPLHF.

The sample holds a few counts of this clone. V gene TRBV7-9 combines with J gene TRBJ1-1; 7 bases are a match to TRBD1. V was pared by 4 bases and J by 0 bases, with 2 bases of the junction left unmatched. This CDR3 region has 14 residues. The germline gives CDR1 SEHNR, CDR2 FQNEAQ (reference sequence). CDR3 sequence reads: CASSSGTVNTEAFF. CDR3 coding DNA: TGTGCCAGCAGCTCAGGGACAGTGAACACTGAAGCTTTCTTT.

This clone has only a few counts. The J gene is TRBJ2-2, the V gene TRBV7-9; the D is unclear. CDR1 and CDR2 from the germline V gene are SEHNR and FQNEAQ (reference sequence). The CDR3 sequence is 16 residues long. Trimming cost V 1 base and J 5 bases, with 14 bases left between them. The CDR3, as DNA: TGTGCCAGCAGCTTAGACCAGCCACTGCAGACCGGGGAGCTGTTTTTT. Translating gives CASSLDQPLQTGELFF.

The J gene is TRBJ1-5, the V gene TRBV9; TRBD1 aligns across 10 bases. The CDR3 has 14 residues. V gave up 3 bases and J gave up 9 bases; unmatched junction bases: 6. Germline CDR1 and CDR2: SGDLS and YYNGEE. CDR3 in DNA: TGTGCCAGCAGCGCCGGGACAGGGGTGCGGCCCCAGCATTTT. Translated: CASSAGTGVRPQHF.

The DNA for the CDR3 is TGCGCCAGCAGCTTGTACGGAGGAGTCTTGGATACGCAGTATTTT. Translating gives CASSLYGGVLDTQYF. V usage is TRBV5-1 and J usage is TRBJ2-3; D may be TRBD2 (5 bases). This CDR3 has 15 residues. V was cut by 1 base and J by 6 bases, with 15 bases left in between. The germline V gene encodes CDR1 SGHRS and CDR2 YFSETQ.

This clone was recorded only once. The chain uses TRBV5-6 and TRBJ2-6; maybe TRBD2 (6 bases). The CDR3 extends over 16 amino acids. The germline gives CDR1 SGHDT, CDR2 YYEEEE. Deletions cut 5 bases from V and 1 base from J, with 13 bases between. The CDR3 region is CASSAGFLSGANVLTF. The DNA of the CDR3 is TGTGCCAGCAGTGCGGGGTTCCTTTCTGGGGCCAACGTCCTGACTTTC.

This clone was picked up one time. The chain combines TRBV15 with TRBJ2-5; unclear D gene. Germline lookup yields CDR1 LNHNV and CDR2 YYDKDF (reference sequence). Deletions cut 5 bases from V and 1 base from J, with 11 bases between. This CDR3 is built from 14 residues. Written as DNA, the CDR3 is TGTGCCACCAGCGGGCCAGATACCCAAGAGACCCAGTACTTC. Amino acids: CATSGPDTQETQYF.

The chain couples TRBV6-5 to TRBJ1-2, with D perhaps TRBD1 (5 bases). The CDR3 loop spans 11 amino acids. The germline V and J ends were trimmed by 5 bases and 10 bases, with 11 bases remaining between them. The germline V gene has CDR1 MNHEY and CDR2 SVGAGI. The CDR3 DNA is TGTGCCAGCAGTCAAATGGGGACCTACACCTTC. Its protein is CASSQMGTYTF.